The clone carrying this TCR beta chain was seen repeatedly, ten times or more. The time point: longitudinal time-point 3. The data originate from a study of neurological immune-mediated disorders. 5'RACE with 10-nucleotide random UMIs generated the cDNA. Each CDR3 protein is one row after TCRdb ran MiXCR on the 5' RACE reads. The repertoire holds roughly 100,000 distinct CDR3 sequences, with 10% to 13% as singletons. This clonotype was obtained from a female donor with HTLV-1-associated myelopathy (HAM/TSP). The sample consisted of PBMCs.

The chain's CDR3 is CASSLMGLAGGQSGELFF. In DNA form, the CDR3 reads TGTGCCAGCAGCCTAATGGGACTAGCGGGGGGCCAGAGCGGGGAGCTGTTTTTT. The chain uses TRBV5-6 and TRBJ2-2; 15 nucleotides line up with TRBD2. The CDR3 length is 18 residues. The germline V gene encodes CDR1 SGHDT and CDR2 YYEEEE. V lost 4 bases, J lost 7 bases, and 11 bases stayed unmatched.